Included here is one TCR beta chain sequence, with context. This entry is derived from a study of blood T cell repertoires in COVID-19. About the study: Sites in the United States, Italy and Spain provided acute and convalescent COVID-19 samples. PBMCs, B-cell-depleted T cells, or T cells were the source of the cDNA or gDNA that made up the material.

Trimming took 7 bases from V and 0 from J, leaving 12 bases between them. This CDR3 is built from 14 residues. Looked up from germline, CDR1 is MNHNY and CDR2 is SVGAGI (reference sequence). Per the original data handling: From reference gene primer amplification, estimates of nucleated cell counts were derived. TCRdb's table, derived via immunoSEQ multiplex PCR, lists solely in-frame clones and lacks some. D and trimming were read from the DNA, whereas the V and J calls and clone size are those reported in that table. The profile shows around 180,000 clones, about 91% of them singletons. Sample: peripheral blood. This clonotype originated in a woman aged 25 to 39 with acute or convalescent COVID-19. The chain combines TRBV6-6 with TRBJ1-1; maybe TRBD1 (5 bases). The CDR3 DNA reads TGTGCCAGCAAGCTTCGGGGGATGAACACTGAAGCTTTCTTT. Translated, it gives CASKLRGMNTEAFF.